This record concerns one TCR beta chain sequence. The sample originates from a study of blood T cell repertoires in COVID-19. Overall study: Acute-phase and convalescent COVID-19 samples originated in the United States, Italy and Spain. T cells, B-cell-depleted T cells, or PBMCs supplied cDNA or gDNA.

Profiled with immunoSEQ multiplex PCR; TCRdb holds only in-frame clones, not every one. Here the sample spans 160,000 or so clones, 85% being singletons. CDR3 length: 15 amino acids. Germline CDR1 MNHNY, CDR2 SVGAGI (reference sequence). V was trimmed by 2 bases and J by 5 bases, leaving 15 bases between them. The specimen sequenced was peripheral blood. The chain recombines TRBV6-6 with TRBJ1-2; possibly TRBD1 for D (6 bases). This receptor was obtained from a man in his forties or fifties with acute or convalescent COVID-19. Written as DNA, the CDR3 is TGTGCCAGCAGTTACGGTTTTACAGGGAAATATGGCTACACCTTC. Translation gives CASSYGFTGKYGYTF.